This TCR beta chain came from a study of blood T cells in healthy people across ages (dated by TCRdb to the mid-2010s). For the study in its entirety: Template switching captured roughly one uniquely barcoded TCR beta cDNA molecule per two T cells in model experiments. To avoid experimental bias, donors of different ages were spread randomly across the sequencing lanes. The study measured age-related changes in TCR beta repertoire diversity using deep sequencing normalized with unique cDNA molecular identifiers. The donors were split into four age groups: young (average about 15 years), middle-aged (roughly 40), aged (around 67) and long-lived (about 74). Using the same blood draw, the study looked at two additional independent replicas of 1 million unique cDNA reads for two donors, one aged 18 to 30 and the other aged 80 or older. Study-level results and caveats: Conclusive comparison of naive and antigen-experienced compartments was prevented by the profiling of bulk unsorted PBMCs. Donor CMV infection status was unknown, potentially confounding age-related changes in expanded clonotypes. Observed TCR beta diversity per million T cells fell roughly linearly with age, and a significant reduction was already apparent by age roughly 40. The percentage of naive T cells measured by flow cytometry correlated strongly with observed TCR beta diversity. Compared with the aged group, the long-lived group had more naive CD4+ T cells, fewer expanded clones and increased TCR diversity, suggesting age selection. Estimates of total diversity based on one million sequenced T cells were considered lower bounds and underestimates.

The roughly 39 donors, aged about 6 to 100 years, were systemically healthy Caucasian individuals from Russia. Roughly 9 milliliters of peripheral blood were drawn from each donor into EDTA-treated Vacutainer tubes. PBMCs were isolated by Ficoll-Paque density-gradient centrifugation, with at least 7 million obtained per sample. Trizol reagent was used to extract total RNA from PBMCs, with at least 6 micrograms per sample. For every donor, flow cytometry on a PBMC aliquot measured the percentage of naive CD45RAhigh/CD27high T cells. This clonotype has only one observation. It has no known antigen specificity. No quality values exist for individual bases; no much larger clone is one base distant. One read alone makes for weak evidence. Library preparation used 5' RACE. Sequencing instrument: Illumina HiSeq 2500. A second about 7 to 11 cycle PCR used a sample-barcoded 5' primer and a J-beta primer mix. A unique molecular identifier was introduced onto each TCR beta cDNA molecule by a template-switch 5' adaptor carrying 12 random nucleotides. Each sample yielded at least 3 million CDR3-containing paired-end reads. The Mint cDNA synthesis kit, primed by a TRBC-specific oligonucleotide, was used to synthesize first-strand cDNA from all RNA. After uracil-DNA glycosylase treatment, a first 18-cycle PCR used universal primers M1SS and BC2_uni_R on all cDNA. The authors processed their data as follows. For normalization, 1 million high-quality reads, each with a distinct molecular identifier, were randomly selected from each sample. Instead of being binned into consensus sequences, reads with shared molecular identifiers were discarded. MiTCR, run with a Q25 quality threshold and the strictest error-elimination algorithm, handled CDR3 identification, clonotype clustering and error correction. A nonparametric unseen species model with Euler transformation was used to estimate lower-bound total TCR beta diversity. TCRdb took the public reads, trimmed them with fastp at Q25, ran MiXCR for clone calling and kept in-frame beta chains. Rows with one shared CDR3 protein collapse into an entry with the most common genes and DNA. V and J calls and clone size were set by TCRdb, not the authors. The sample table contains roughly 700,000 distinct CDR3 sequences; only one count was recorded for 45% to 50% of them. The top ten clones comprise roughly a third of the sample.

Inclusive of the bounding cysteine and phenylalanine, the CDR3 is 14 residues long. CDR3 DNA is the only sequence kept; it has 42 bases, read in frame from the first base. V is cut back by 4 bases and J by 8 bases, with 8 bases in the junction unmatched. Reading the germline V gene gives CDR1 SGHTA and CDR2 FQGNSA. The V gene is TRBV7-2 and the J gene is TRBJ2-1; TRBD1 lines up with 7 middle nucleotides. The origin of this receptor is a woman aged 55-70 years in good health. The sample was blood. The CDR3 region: CASSSRGYQDEQFF. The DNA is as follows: TGTGCCAGCAGCTCCAGGGGGTATCAGGATGAGCAGTTCTTC.